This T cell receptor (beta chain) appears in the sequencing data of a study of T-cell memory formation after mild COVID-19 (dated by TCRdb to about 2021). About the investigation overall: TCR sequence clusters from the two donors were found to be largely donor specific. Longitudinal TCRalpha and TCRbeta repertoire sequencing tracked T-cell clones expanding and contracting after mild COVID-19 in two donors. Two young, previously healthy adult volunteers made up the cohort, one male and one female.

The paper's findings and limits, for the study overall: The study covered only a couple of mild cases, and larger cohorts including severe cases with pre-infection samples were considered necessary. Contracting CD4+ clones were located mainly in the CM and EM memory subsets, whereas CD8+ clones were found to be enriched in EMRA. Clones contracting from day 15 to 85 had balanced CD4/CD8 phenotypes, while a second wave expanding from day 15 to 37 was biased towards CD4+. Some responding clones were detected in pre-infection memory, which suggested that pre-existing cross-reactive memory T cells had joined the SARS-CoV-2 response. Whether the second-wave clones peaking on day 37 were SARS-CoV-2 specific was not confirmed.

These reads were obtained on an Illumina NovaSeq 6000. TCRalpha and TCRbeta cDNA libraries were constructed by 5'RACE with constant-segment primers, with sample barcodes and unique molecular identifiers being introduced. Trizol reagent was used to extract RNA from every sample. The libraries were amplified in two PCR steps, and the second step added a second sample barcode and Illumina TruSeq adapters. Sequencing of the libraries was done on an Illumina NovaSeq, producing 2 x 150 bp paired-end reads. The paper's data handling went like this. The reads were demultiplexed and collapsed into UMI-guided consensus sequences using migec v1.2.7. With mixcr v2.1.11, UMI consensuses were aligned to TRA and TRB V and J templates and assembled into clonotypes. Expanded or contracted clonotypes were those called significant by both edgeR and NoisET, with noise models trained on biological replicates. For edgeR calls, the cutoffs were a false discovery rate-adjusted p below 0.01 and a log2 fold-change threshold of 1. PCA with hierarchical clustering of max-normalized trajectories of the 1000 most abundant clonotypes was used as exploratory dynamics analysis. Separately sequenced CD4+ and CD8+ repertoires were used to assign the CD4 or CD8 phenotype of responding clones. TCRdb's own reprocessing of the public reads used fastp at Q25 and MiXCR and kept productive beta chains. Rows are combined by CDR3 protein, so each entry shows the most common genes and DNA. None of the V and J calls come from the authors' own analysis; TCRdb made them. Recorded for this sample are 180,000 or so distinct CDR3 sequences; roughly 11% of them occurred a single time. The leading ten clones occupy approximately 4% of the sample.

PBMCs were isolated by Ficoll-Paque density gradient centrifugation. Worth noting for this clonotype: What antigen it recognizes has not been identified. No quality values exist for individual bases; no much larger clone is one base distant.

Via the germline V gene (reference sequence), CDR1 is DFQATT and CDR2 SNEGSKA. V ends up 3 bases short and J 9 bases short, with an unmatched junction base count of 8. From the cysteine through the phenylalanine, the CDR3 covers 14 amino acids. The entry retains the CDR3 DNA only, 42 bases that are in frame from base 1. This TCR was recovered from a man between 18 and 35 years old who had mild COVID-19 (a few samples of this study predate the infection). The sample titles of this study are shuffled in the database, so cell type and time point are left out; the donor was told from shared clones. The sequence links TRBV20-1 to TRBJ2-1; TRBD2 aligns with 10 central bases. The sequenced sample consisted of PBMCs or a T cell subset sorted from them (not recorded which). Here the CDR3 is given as CSASLASGGSEQFF. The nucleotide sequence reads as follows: TGCAGTGCTAGTCTGGCTAGCGGGGGAAGTGAGCAGTTCTTC.